A single T cell receptor (beta chain) is shown here with its context. The CDR3 length is 15 residues. V was shortened by 5 bases and J by 5 bases, with 17 bases between the two germline ends. Germline lookup yields CDR1 LNHDA and CDR2 SQIVND (reference sequence). Measured with immunoSEQ multiplex PCR; TCRdb has only the in-frame clones, and not every one. The sample holds a few million clones; approximately 92% are singletons and the top ten take about 0.13%. These data belong to a study of shared clonotypes between healthy human individuals. This chain uses TRBV19 with TRBJ2-3; maybe TRBD2 (6 bases). The material sequenced was naive CD4+ T cells sorted from blood. Subset here: CD45RA+ positively selected. The receptor was derived from a man younger than 35 in good health. The CDR3 here is CASSATGAGGDTQYF. Here the CDR3 DNA reads TGTGCCAGTAGTGCCACAGGAGCGGGCGGAGATACGCAGTATTTT.